The entry that follows covers one TCR beta chain sequence. These data are taken from a study of technical replicates of blood from a few donors. Produced via immunoSEQ multiplex PCR; TCRdb's table is partial and in-frame only. The table includes around 58,000 clones, approximately 87% detected once. The V gene lost 5 bases and the J gene lost 10 bases, with 9 bases spanning the gap. The germline V gene encodes CDR1 SGHTA and CDR2 FQGNSA. This CDR3 has 11 amino acids. The sample consisted of PBMCs. The TCR comes from a human donor in good health. Some clones in this sample may be carry-over from other donors' samples. The gene calls are TRBV7-2 and TRBJ2-1; TRBD1 is a possible D gene (5 bases). CDR3 amino acids: CASSLRQEQFF. Here the CDR3 DNA reads TGTGCCAGCAGCCTACGACAGGAGCAGTTCTTC.